What follows is one TCR beta chain and its context. The data derive from a study of blood T cell repertoires in COVID-19. CDR3 length: 15 amino acids. J gave up 5 bases and V 6 bases, and 5 bases lay outside the gene matches. Germline loops: CDR1 SGHAT, CDR2 FQNNGV. Generated by immunoSEQ multiplex PCR, the TCRdb table keeps only in-frame clones and is missing some. The sample includes roughly 150,000 clones, roughly 75% of them seen just once. The chain has TRBV11-2 and TRBJ2-2; TRBD2 agrees at 11 bases. Material for sequencing was PBMCs or T cells enriched from blood (not recorded which). The sequence derives from a woman between 50 and 59 years old who had recovered from COVID-19. CDR3 loop: CASRKVAGGTGELFF. The CDR3 coding sequence is TGTGCCAGCAGGAAAGTAGCGGGGGGGACCGGGGAGCTGTTTTTT.